One and the same sample provided the 7 T cell receptor beta chains below, sequenced in a study of PD-1 blockade in classical Hodgkin lymphoma (dated by TCRdb to 2020 to 2021). This specimen's time point label, per the study, means: cycle 4 day 1 (C4D1), after more than five weeks of nivolumab. Relapse after autologous stem cell transplantation had occurred in all trial patients, and cohorts A, B and C were distinguished by prior brentuximab vedotin exposure. The method behind the library was the immunoSEQ multiplex PCR assay. Not all clones reach the TCRdb copy of this immuneACCESS table, which keeps in-frame sequences only. Checked studies attribute under half of the gap to unresolved V genes and leave the rest unexplained. Counted in this sample were tens of thousands of clones; more than 70% of them appeared once. 30% to 45% of the sample is held by the ten biggest clonotypes. This specimen consisted of peripheral blood mononuclear cells (PBMCs), obtained before the fourth cycle of nivolumab. Source of these receptors: a human donor with classical Hodgkin lymphoma.

The chain is built from TRBV2 and TRBJ1-1, with TRBD1 as a possible D gene (6 bases). In germline, CDR1 is SNHLY, CDR2 FYNNEI. Trimming cost V 6 bases and J 0 bases, with 8 bases left between them. The CDR3 loop spans 13 amino acids. The CDR3 region is CASRDSLNTEAFF. The CDR3 DNA follows: TGTGCCAGCAGGGACAGTTTGAACACTGAAGCTTTCTTT.

The sample holds one count of this clone. The CDR3 region has the DNA TGTGCCAGCAGCGTAGATCCAGGGACAGCTGAAGCTTTCTTT. It yields the protein CASSVDPGTAEAFF. The rearrangement uses TRBV9 and TRBJ1-1; 7 positions agree with TRBD1. The germline gives CDR1 SGDLS, CDR2 YYNGEE. V was clipped by 0 bases and J by 6 bases; unmatched bases: 5. The CDR3 sequence is 14 residues long.

The chain uses TRBV6-1 and TRBJ2-7, with TRBD1 matching over 7 bases. The CDR3 loop spans 18 amino acids. The J segment lost 2 bases and the V segment lost 2 bases, leaving 15 bases of the junction unmatched. Germline loops: CDR1 MNHNS, CDR2 SASEGT. The CDR3 bases are TGTGCCAGCAGTGAACATATTGGGACAGTTTTATCCGCCTACGAGCAGTACTTC. Amino acids: CASSEHIGTVLSAYEQYF.

This clone was found a few times. V and J are TRBV4-3 and TRBJ1-6; the D is unclear. From germline, CDR1 is LGHNA and CDR2 YSLEER. CDR3 length equals 16 residues. V was cut by 1 base and J by 7 bases, with 14 bases left in between. CDR3 region: CASSQGPPPQNSPLHF. In DNA, the CDR3 is TGCGCCAGCAGCCAAGGGCCCCCGCCACAGAATTCACCCCTCCACTTT.

The chain recombines TRBV4-2 with TRBJ1-1; 7 nucleotides agree with TRBD1. V was clipped by 1 base and J by 7 bases; unmatched bases: 15. The CDR3 loop spans 17 amino acids. Germline loops: CDR1 LGHNA, CDR2 YNFKEQ. The CDR3, as DNA: TGTGCCAGCAGCCAAGCCTCCGGGACAGCCAACGGCGGTGAAGCTTTCTTT. As protein: CASSQASGTANGGEAFF.

The V call is TRBV4-3, the J call TRBJ2-1; D might be TRBD1 (5 bases). V lost 0 bases and J 4 bases, leaving 22 bases between the germline ends. Germline CDR1 is LGHNA and CDR2 is YSLEER. The CDR3 is 19 residues long. The CDR3 DNA reads TGCGCCAGCAGCCAAGATTATTCTGTTGCAGGGCTCCTTTACAATGAGCAGTTCTTC. It codes for CASSQDYSVAGLLYNEQFF.

DNA for the CDR3: TGTGCCAGCGGCGTTCCGGGGCCACATGAAAAACTGTTTTTT. Protein sequence: CASGVPGPHEKLFF. The V call is TRBV27, the J call TRBJ1-4, with a tentative D call TRBD1 (5 bases). Germline V lookup: CDR1 MNHEY, CDR2 SMNVEV (reference sequence). With 8 bases removed from V and 6 bases from J, the gap between germline ends came to 16 bases. The CDR3 totals 14 residues.